This is a list of T cell receptor beta chains from one sample in a study of shared clonotypes between healthy human individuals. TCRdb's table, derived via immunoSEQ multiplex PCR, lists solely in-frame clones and lacks some. The sample shows approximately 980,000 clones, more than 75% of them seen only once. Sequenced sample: memory CD4+ T cells sorted from blood. The receptors shown here come from a man between 18 and 29 years old in good health. CDR3s leave out the opening cysteine and the closing phenylalanine or tryptophan. Fields, in order: J gene, D gene, V gene, CDR3 protein. D genes are given only for firm matches.

TRBJ1-4,.,TRBV5-1,ASSLLGGIEEKLF
TRBJ1-6,TRBD1,TRBV6-6,ASTNGQVSPLH
TRBJ1-5,.,TRBV6-1,ASSESFGYSNQPQH
TRBJ2-7,.,TRBV5-6,ASSFRDLANEQY
TRBJ1-5,.,TRBV28,ASSSRGNQPQH
TRBJ1-2,TRBD1,TRBV19,ASRPSTGGSGYT
TRBJ2-7,.,TRBV27,ASSPIPETEKQY
TRBJ2-7,TRBD2,TRBV7-9,ASSDGNLAGTSGYEQY
TRBJ1-2,TRBD1,TRBV19,ASRELQGSHYGYT
TRBJ1-2,.,TRBV6-1,ASSAQGITGYT
TRBJ1-5,.,TRBV28,ASRTDSEGVQPQH
TRBJ2-3,.,TRBV9,ASSVQSAIPTDTQY
TRBJ1-1,.,TRBV5-6,ASSLGELKAF
TRBJ1-2,.,TRBV6-1,ASSEQGYGYT
TRBJ2-1,TRBD2,TRBV25-1,ASRLAGGPNEQF
TRBJ1-1,TRBD1,TRBV10-3,ATTSGQGYTEAF
TRBJ2-5,.,TRBV6-1,ASRSETQY
TRBJ1-1,TRBD1,TRBV19,ASSIDFLTGGGEAF
TRBJ2-7,.,TRBV7-2,ASSAIVPGYEQY
TRBJ1-2,.,TRBV7-3,ASSPRASNYGYT
TRBJ1-4,TRBD1,TRBV28,ASSNPGQGTKLF
TRBJ2-7,TRBD2,TRBV5-1,ASSLEQTAAGVGYEQY
TRBJ1-1,.,TRBV14,ASSHRDAEAF
TRBJ1-5,TRBD1,TRBV12-5,ASGRGQNQPQH
TRBJ2-1,TRBD1,TRBV6-1,ASSARGQRGEQF
TRBJ2-5,.,TRBV6-6,ASRGGQSWQETQY
TRBJ1-6,.,TRBV4-1,ASSQALAGINSPLH
TRBJ2-2,TRBD2,TRBV19,ASRPLSSGGDTGELF
TRBJ2-1,.,TRBV6-6,ATQSGNEQF
TRBJ2-7,TRBD1,TRBV6-5,ASTNRDRSREQY
TRBJ2-2,.,TRBV7-2,ASSSGQSGELF
TRBJ2-7,TRBD1,TRBV4-1,ASSPPGTGIYEQY
TRBJ1-4,TRBD1,TRBV15,ATSGTGTGTEELF
TRBJ2-1,TRBD2,TRBV29-1,SVDSGGAFEQF
TRBJ2-7,.,TRBV30,AWSPGGPYEQY
TRBJ2-5,TRBD2,TRBV25-1,ASSARLAGGGETQY
TRBJ1-5,.,TRBV10-3,AISEGRGGDNQPQH
TRBJ1-1,.,TRBV7-9,ASRSGTQNTEAF
TRBJ1-1,.,TRBV27,ASSFRGQNTEAF
TRBJ1-3,.,TRBV6-1,ASSETSNSGNTIY